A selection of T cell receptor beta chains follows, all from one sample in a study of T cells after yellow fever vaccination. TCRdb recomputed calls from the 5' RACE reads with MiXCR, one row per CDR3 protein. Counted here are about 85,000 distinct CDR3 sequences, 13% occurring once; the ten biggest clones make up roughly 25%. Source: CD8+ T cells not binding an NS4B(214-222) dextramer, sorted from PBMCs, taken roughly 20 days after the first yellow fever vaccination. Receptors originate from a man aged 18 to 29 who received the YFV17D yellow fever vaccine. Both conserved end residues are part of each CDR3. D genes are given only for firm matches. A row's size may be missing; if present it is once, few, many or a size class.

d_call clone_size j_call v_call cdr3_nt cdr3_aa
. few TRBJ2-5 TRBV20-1 TGCAGTGCTAGTGACAGGCGTGAATTCATGCGAAGGGAGACCCAGTACTTC CSASDRREFMRRETQYF
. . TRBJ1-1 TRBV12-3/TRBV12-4 TGTGCCAGCAGTTTGGGGGCGGGGAACACTGAAGCTTTCTTT CASSLGAGNTEAFF
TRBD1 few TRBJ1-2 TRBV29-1 TGCAGCGGAGTCGGGACAGGGGGAGGCTACACCTTC CSGVGTGGGYTF
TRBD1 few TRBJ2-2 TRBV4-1 TGCGCCAGCAGCCAGCGGGACAGGGTAAACACCGGGGAGCTGTTTTTT CASSQRDRVNTGELFF
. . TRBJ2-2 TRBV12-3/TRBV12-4 TGTGCCAGCAGTTTACGGTCGCCGGGACACACCGGGGAGCTGTTTTTT CASSLRSPGHTGELFF
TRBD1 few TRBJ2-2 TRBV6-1 TGTGCCAGCAGGACAGGGCAGGACACCGGGGAGCTGTTTTTT CASRTGQDTGELFF
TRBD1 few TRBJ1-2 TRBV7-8 TGTGCCAGCAGCTCACAGGGACAGGGGTTCCTCTATGGCTACACCTTC CASSSQGQGFLYGYTF
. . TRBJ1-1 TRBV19 TGTGCCAGTAGTCCCCCTGGGGGCAGTTCTGAAGCTTTCTTT CASSPPGGSSEAFF
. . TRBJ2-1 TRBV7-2 TGTGCCAGCAGCTTTCTTTCGGGGCCCGAGCAGTTCTTC CASSFLSGPEQFF
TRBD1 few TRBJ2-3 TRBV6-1 TGTGCCAGCAGTGAAACCCCGGGACAGGGCACAGATACGCAGTATTTT CASSETPGQGTDTQYF
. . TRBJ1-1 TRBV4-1 TGCGCCAGCAGCCAAGATCCCAGGGGAGGAAGGACTGAAGCTTTCTTT CASSQDPRGGRTEAFF
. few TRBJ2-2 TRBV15 TGTGCCACCAGCAGAGGGCAGGGGCCCACCGGGGAGCTGTTTTTT CATSRGQGPTGELFF
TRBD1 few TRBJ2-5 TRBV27 TGTGCCAGCAGTATCGCCGGGACAGGGGGCCGGGAGACCCAGTACTTC CASSIAGTGGRETQYF
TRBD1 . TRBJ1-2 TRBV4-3 TGCGCCAGCAGCCAATGGCAGGGGGCGGGTGGCTACACCTTC CASSQWQGAGGYTF
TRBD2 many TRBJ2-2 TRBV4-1 TGCGCCAGCACCCATAGCGGGGGTGGCACCGGGGAGCTGTTTTTT CASTHSGGGTGELFF
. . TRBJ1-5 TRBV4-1 TGCGCCAGCAGCCAAGGACCTGGGGCCGCCCAGCATTTT CASSQGPGAAQHF
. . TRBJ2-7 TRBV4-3 TGCGCCAGCAGCCCCGAGTCCTCCTACGAGCAGTACTTC CASSPESSYEQYF
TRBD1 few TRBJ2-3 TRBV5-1 TGCGCCAGCAGCTTGTCCCCAGGGACAGGTTACACAGATACGCAGTATTTT CASSLSPGTGYTDTQYF
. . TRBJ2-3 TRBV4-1 TGCGCCAGCAGCCAAGAAGGCGCTACGCAGTATTTT CASSQEGATQYF
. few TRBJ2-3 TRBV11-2 TGTGCCAGCAGCTTAGGGGTCCTGATGGCAGATACGCAGTATTTT CASSLGVLMADTQYF
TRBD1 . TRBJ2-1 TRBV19 TGTGCCAGTAGTGAGGGACAGGGGGCCCGGGAACCGTTCTTC CASSEGQGAREPFF
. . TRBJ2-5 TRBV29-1 TGCAGCGTTGAAGACAGCTTCGATGGGACCCAGTACTTC CSVEDSFDGTQYF
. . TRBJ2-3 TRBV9 TGTGCCAGCAGCCCAACGCTCACAGATACGCAGTATTTT CASSPTLTDTQYF
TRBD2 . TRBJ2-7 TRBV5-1 TGCGCCAGCAGCTTGCCGACTAGCGGGGCTCGCGGGGAGCAGTACTTC CASSLPTSGARGEQYF
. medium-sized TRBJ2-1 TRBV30 TGTGCCTGGAGTGTACCCGAGGGGGAGGTGAATGAGCAGTTCTTC CAWSVPEGEVNEQFF
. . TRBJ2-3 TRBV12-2 TGTGCAAGTCGCTCCCTAGCGGGGGGACCAGATACGCAGTATTTT CASRSLAGGPDTQYF
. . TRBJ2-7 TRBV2 TGTGCCAGTGTCACCTCCTACGAGCAGTACTTC CASVTSYEQYF
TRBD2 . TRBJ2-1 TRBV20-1 TGCAGTGCCCGTAGCGGGGGGCTGTACAATGAGCAGTTCTTC CSARSGGLYNEQFF
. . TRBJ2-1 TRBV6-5 TGTGCCAGCAGTTACCGGGAGAGCACCTACAATGAGCAGTTCTTC CASSYRESTYNEQFF
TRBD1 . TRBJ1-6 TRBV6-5 TGTGCCAGCAGTTACTCGGTAGGGGGCAATTCACCCCTCCACTTT CASSYSVGGNSPLHF
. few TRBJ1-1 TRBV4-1 TGCGCCAGCAGCCAAGGCGGAGGACCTGAAGCTTTCTTT CASSQGGGPEAFF
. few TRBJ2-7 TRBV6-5 TGTGCCAGCAGTTACACCGGGCCGGGCGAGCAGTACTTC CASSYTGPGEQYF
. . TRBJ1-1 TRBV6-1 TGTGCCAGCACTCAAGCGGGAAACACTGAAGCTTTCTTT CASTQAGNTEAFF
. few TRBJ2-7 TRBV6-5 TGTGCCAGCAGCGAAAACTCGGAGCAGTACTTC CASSENSEQYF
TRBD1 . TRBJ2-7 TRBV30 TGTGCCTGGGCCGGGACAGGGATATCCTACGAGCAGTACTTC CAWAGTGISYEQYF
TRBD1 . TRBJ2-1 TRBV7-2 TGTGCCAGCAGCCCCTGGGACAGAAGATACAATGAGCAGTTCTTC CASSPWDRRYNEQFF
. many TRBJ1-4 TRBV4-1 TGCGCCAGCAGCCTCTCAACTCCGCGACAGGCTAGGGATGAAAAACTGTTTTTT CASSLSTPRQARDEKLFF
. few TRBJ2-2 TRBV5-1 TGCGCCAGCAGCTTACTCGACGGCGACACCGGGGAGCTGTTTTTT CASSLLDGDTGELFF
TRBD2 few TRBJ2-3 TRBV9 TGTGCCAGCAGCGTAGAAGGCGGGGGGGGCACAGATACGCAGTATTTT CASSVEGGGGTDTQYF
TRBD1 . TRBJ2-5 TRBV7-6 TGTGCCAGCAGCCCCCGGACAGGGGGAGAGACCCAGTACTTC CASSPRTGGETQYF
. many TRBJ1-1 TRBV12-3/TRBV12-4 TGCGCCAGCAGCTTGACAGTGAACACTGAAGCTTTCTTT CASSLTVNTEAFF
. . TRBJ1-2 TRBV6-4 TGTGCCAGCATTGACAAATTTATGGGTCCCGACACCGCCGATCACTATGGCTACACCTTC CASIDKFMGPDTADHYGYTF
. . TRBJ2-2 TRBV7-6 TGTGCCATAAGAACTAGGGCCGGGGAGCTGTTTTTT CAIRTRAGELFF
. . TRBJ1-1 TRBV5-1 TGCGCCAGCAGCTTGGGCGGGGTTGAAGCTTTCTTT CASSLGGVEAFF
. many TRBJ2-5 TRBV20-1 TGCAGTGCTAGAGATTCTGCTTCGCGCGATTGGGAGACCCAGTACTTC CSARDSASRDWETQYF
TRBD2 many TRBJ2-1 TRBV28 TGTGCCAGCAGGACGACTAGCAGCTACAATGAGCAGTTCTTC CASRTTSSYNEQFF
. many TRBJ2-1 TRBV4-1 TGCGCCAGCAGCTTGGAAGGGAATGAGCAGTTCTTC CASSLEGNEQFF
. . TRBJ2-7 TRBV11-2 TGTGCCAGCAGCTTAAGGGGCTCCGAGCAGTACTTC CASSLRGSEQYF
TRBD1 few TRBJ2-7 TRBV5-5 TGTGCCAGCAGCTTCCGCGACAGGGGCTCCTACGAGCAGTACTTC CASSFRDRGSYEQYF
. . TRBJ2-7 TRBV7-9 TGTGCCAGCAGCTCGGCCCCCAGTTACGAGCAGTACTTC CASSSAPSYEQYF
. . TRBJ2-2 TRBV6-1 TGTGCCAGCAGGGGAGACGCGAACACCGGGGAGCTGTTTTTT CASRGDANTGELFF
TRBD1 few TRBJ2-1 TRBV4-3 TGCGCCAGCAGTTCCCCCGGGACAGTTTCCTACAATGAGCAGTTCTTC CASSSPGTVSYNEQFF
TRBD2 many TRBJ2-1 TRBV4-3 TGCGCCAGCAGCCAAGATGGGCGGGGGGGCGTCTACAATGAGCAGTTCTTC CASSQDGRGGVYNEQFF
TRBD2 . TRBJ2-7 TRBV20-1 TGCAGTGCTAGGTCCGGGGGGGAGGATCACGAGCAGTACTTC CSARSGGEDHEQYF